These 16 T cell receptor beta chains share one sample of origin, sequenced in a study of T cell responses to AZD1222 COVID-19 vaccine. Measured with immunoSEQ multiplex PCR; TCRdb has only the in-frame clones, and not every one. This sample has roughly 65,000 clones; 88% occur once, and the top ten carry about 8%. The material sequenced was peripheral blood, taken on day 0 of AZD1222 vaccination. The origin of the receptors is an adult in good health.

The rearrangement joins TRBV20-1 to TRBJ1-3; no firm D call. V dropped 6 bases and J dropped 8 bases, with 11 bases sitting between them. The length of the CDR3 is 11 residues. Per germline, CDR1 DFQATT and CDR2 SNEGSKA (reference sequence). The CDR3: CSAPSGDTIYF. Written as DNA, the CDR3 is TGCAGTGCCCCGTCTGGGGACACCATATATTTT.

The gene calls are TRBV5-4 and TRBJ2-3; no clear D. Between the trimmed V and J ends, which lost 4 bases and 0 bases, there was a span of 6 bases. CDR1 is SGHNT, CDR2 YYREEE, per germline (reference sequence). The CDR3 is made up of 13 amino acids. CDR3 region: CASSPPSTDTQYF. CDR3 sequence (DNA): TGTGCCAGCAGCCCACCTAGCACAGATACGCAGTATTTT.

The chain carries TRBV7-9 and TRBJ2-1; 10 nucleotides line up with TRBD2. CDR1 and CDR2 (germline): SEHNR, FQNEAQ (reference sequence). The CDR3 consists of 14 residues. Trimming removed 4 bases from V and 8 bases from J; junction bases left unmatched: 5. The CDR3 DNA reads TGTGCCAGCAGCTCTAGCGGGAGTTCCCATGAGCAGTTCTTC. Its translation: CASSSSGSSHEQFF. The full variable domain, with the rest looked up from reference TRBV7-9 and TRBJ2-1, is DTGVSQNPRHKITKRGQNVTFRCDPISEHNRLYWYRQTLGQGPEFLTYFQNEAQLEKSRLLSDRFSAERPKGSFSTLEIQRTEQGDSAMYLCASSSSGSSHEQFFGPGTRLTVL.

This clone was seen once. The rearrangement links TRBV18 to TRBJ1-3; D is unclear. Germline CDR1 reads KGHSH; CDR2 reads LQKENI. Deletions cut 2 bases from V and 0 bases from J, with 8 bases between. This CDR3 spans 15 amino acids. This chain's CDR3 is CASSPTGSSGNTIYF. For the CDR3, the DNA is TGTGCCAGCTCACCAACGGGGAGCTCTGGAAACACCATATATTTT.

This clone appeared a single time. The chain joins TRBV11-2 to TRBJ2-7; unclear D gene. The ends were cut back, 3 bases at V and 1 base at J, with 10 bases in the middle. Germline V gene sequence: CDR1 SGHAT, CDR2 FQNNGV. CDR3 length: 14 residues. CDR3 amino acids: CASSFWEVSYEQYF. In nucleotides, the CDR3 is TGTGCCAGCAGCTTCTGGGAAGTGTCCTACGAGCAGTACTTC.

This chain links TRBV27 with TRBJ2-1; 9 nucleotides line up with TRBD1. The trim removed 6 bases at V and 7 bases at J, leaving 7 bases unmatched. CDR1 is MNHEY, CDR2 SMNVEV, per germline (reference sequence). The CDR3 is 14 residues long. The CDR3 bases are TGTGCCAGCAGACCTGGGACAGGGCGGAATGAGCAGTTCTTC. It translates to CASRPGTGRNEQFF.

The rearrangement joins TRBV7-9 to TRBJ2-1; D could derive from TRBD1 or TRBD2 (6 bases each). Looked up from germline, CDR1 is SEHNR and CDR2 is FQNEAQ (reference sequence). V was trimmed by 0 bases and J by 2 bases, leaving 11 bases between them. CDR3 size: 16 residues. In nucleotides, the CDR3 is TGTGCCAGCAGCTTAGCGGAGGGGGTCCCCTACAATGAGCAGTTCTTC. Translated: CASSLAEGVPYNEQFF.

CDR3 region: CSASVSGSSEQYF. DNA of the CDR3: TGCAGTGCTAGTGTTAGCGGGAGCAGTGAGCAGTACTTC. The chain has TRBV20-1 and TRBJ2-7; 9 positions match TRBD2. The CDR3 spans 13 residues. The germline V gene has CDR1 DFQATT and CDR2 SNEGSKA (reference sequence). The ends lost 3 bases at V and 7 bases at J; junction bases unmatched: 7.

The chain carries TRBV4-3 and TRBJ2-1; 9 bases match TRBD1. The CDR3 contains 19 residues. Losses at the gene ends were 1 base for V and 7 bases for J; bases not matched to a gene: 17. Germline CDR1 reads LGHNA; CDR2 reads YSLEER. Here the CDR3 DNA reads TGCGCCAGCAGCCAAGGGCCAGGAGGGATCGGACAGGGGAATAATGAGCAGTTCTTC. This codes for CASSQGPGGIGQGNNEQFF.

The chain links TRBV18 to TRBJ2-3; D call uncertain. V dropped 0 bases and J dropped 2 bases, with 12 bases sitting between them. Germline CDR1 is KGHSH and CDR2 is LQKENI. The CDR3 contains 16 residues. This CDR3 reads CASSPPTGIFTDTQYF. Here the CDR3 DNA reads TGTGCCAGCTCACCACCGACCGGAATTTTCACAGATACGCAGTATTTT.

The V and J genes are TRBV5-1 and TRBJ1-1; 10 bases line up with TRBD1. Per the germline V gene, CDR1 is SGHRS and CDR2 is YFSETQ. This CDR3 comprises 17 residues. With V trimmed by 0 bases and J by 0 bases, 5 bases remained unmatched. In nucleotides, the CDR3 is TGCGCCAGCAGCTTGGCCGGACAGGGGGTGATGAACACTGAAGCTTTCTTT. This codes for CASSLAGQGVMNTEAFF.

The chain uses TRBV19 and TRBJ1-5; tentative D call: TRBD1 (5 bases). Trimming removed 5 bases from V and 7 bases from J, with 6 bases in between. CDR3 length: 11 residues. Germline-derived CDR1 and CDR2 are LNHDA and SQIVND (reference sequence). The CDR3 sequence: CASSQGQPQHF. DNA of the CDR3: TGTGCCAGTAGTCAGGGCCAGCCCCAGCATTTT.

The chain carries TRBV3-1 (or the pseudogene TRBV3-2) and TRBJ1-2, with no clear D. Germline values: CDR1 LGHDT, CDR2 YNNKEL (reference sequence). This CDR3 is 15 amino acids long. V lost 4 bases, J lost 8 bases, and 20 bases lay in between. The CDR3 protein is CASSLQTGGPGGYTF. Here the CDR3 DNA reads TGTGCCAGCAGCCTACAAACGGGCGGTCCGGGCGGCTACACCTTC.

V is TRBV27 and J is TRBJ1-2; D remains unclear. Trimming took off 1 base at V and 1 base at J, with 19 bases between the two ends. The CDR3 spans 18 residues. Germline lookup yields CDR1 MNHEY and CDR2 SMNVEV (reference sequence). CDR3 protein: CASSLFISDRGRNYGYTF. CDR3 sequence (DNA): TGTGCCAGCAGTTTATTTATTTCCGATCGCGGCCGTAACTATGGCTACACCTTC.

CDR3 bases: TGTGCCAGCAGCCATTCCAGGGGAAATGGCTACACCTTC. It translates to CASSHSRGNGYTF. The V and J genes are TRBV14 and TRBJ1-2, with D perhaps matching TRBD1 (6 bases). Germline-derived CDR1 and CDR2 are SGHDN and FVKESK. The germline V and J ends were trimmed by 3 bases and 6 bases, with 11 bases remaining between them. This CDR3 contains 13 residues.

The rearrangement uses TRBV11-3 and TRBJ2-1; D not certain. Germline CDR1 reads SGHNT; CDR2 reads YENEEA. The CDR3 contains 12 residues. Trimming removed 5 bases at V and 10 bases at J, with 12 bases between. CDR3 residues: CASSRDSPEQFF. Written as DNA, the CDR3 is TGTGCCAGCAGCAGAGACTCCCCCGAGCAGTTCTTC.